This T cell receptor (beta chain) was sequenced during a study of blood T cell repertoires in COVID-19. Study-level information: Researchers got acute and convalescent COVID-19 samples from the United States, Italy and Spain. Nucleic acid was either cDNA or gDNA, and it came from T cells, B-cell-depleted T cells, or PBMCs.

Authors' methods: From reference gene primer amplification, estimates of nucleated cell counts were derived. Sequencing used immunoSEQ multiplex PCR; TCRdb keeps in-frame clones, though not all of them. V, J and clone size reflect that table, while D and trimming were determined from the DNA. The sample includes approximately 270,000 clones, 70% to 90% of them seen just once. This CDR3 is built from 15 residues. The ends lost 3 bases at V and 2 bases at J; junction bases unmatched: 6. Per the germline V gene, CDR1 is SEHNR and CDR2 is FQNEAQ (reference sequence). This clone was found once. This TCR was recovered from a woman in her 70s with acute or convalescent COVID-19. The sample taken for sequencing was peripheral blood. J is TRBJ2-7 and V is TRBV7-9; 8 nucleotides agree with TRBD1. CDR3 DNA sequence: TGTGCCAGCAGCTTGAATCCGGGACAGGCCTACGAGCAGTACTTC. Translation gives CASSLNPGQAYEQYF.